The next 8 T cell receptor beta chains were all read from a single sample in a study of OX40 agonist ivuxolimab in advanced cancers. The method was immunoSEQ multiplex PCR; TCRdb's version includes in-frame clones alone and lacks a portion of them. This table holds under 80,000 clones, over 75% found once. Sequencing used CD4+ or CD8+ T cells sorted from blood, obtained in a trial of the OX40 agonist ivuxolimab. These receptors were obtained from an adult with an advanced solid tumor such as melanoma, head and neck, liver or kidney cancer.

CDR3 protein: CASSPGTALAKNIQYF. The CDR3 DNA reads as TGTGCCAGCAGCCCCGGGACAGCCCTAGCCAAAAACATTCAGTACTTC. The chain is built from TRBV11-2 and TRBJ2-4, with 7 bases that match TRBD1. V trimming: 5 bases; J trimming: 0 bases; junction bases outside the gene matches: 7. The CDR3 is 16 amino acids. The germline gives CDR1 SGHAT, CDR2 FQNNGV.

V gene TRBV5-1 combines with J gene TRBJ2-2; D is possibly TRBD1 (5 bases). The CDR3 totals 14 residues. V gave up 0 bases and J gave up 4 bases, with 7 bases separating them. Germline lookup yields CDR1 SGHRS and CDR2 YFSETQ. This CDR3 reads CASSLGQPTGELFF. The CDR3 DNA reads TGCGCCAGCAGCTTGGGACAGCCCACCGGGGAGCTGTTTTTT. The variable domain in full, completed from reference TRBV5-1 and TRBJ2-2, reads KAGVTQTPRYLIKTRGQQVTLSCSPISGHRSVSWYQQTPGQGLQFLFEYFSETQRNKGNFPGRFSGRQFSNSRSEMNVSTLELGDSALYLCASSLGQPTGELFFGEGSRLTVL.

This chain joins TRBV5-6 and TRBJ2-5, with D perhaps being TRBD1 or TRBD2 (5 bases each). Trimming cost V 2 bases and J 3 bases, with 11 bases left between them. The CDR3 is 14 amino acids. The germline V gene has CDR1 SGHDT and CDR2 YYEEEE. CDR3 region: CASSFRDAEETQYF. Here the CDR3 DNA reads TGTGCCAGCAGCTTCCGGGACGCAGAAGAGACCCAGTACTTC.

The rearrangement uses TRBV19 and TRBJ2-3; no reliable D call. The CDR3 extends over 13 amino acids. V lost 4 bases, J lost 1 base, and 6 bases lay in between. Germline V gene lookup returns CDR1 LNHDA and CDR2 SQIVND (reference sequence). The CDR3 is CASSNRGTDTQYF. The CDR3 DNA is TGTGCCAGTAGTAACCGCGGCACAGATACGCAGTATTTT.

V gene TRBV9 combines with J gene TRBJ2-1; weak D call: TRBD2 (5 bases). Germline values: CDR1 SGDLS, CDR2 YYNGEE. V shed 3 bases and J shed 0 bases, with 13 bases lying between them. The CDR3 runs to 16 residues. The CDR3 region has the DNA TGTGCCAGCAGCGCACATCCGGGAAGCTCCTACAATGAGCAGTTCTTC. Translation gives CASSAHPGSSYNEQFF.

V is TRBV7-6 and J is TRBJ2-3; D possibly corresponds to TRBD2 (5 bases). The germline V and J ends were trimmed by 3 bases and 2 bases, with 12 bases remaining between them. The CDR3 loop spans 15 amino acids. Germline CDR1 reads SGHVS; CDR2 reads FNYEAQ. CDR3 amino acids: CASSFAQRVTDTQYF. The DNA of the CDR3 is TGTGCCAGCAGCTTTGCCCAGAGGGTCACAGATACGCAGTATTTT.

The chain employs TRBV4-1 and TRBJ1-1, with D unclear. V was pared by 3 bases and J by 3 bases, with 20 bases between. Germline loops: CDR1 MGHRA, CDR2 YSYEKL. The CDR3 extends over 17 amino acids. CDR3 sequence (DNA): TGCGCCAGCAGCCAGGCCAACCTTGGAGCACCAGACACTGAAGCTTTCTTT. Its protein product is CASSQANLGAPDTEAFF.

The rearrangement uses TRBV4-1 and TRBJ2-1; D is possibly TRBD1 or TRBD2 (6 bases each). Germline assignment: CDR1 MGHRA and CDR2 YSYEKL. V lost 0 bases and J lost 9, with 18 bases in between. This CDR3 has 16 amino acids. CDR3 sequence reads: CASSQDFIGGLSEQFF. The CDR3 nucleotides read TGCGCCAGCAGCCAAGATTTTATAGGGGGGCTTAGTGAGCAGTTCTTC.